This record looks at one T cell receptor beta chain sequence and its context. Its target is unknown. The germline V gene has CDR1 LNHNV and CDR2 YYDKDF (reference sequence). V was pared by 3 bases and J by 0 bases, with 2 bases of the junction left unmatched. This CDR3 region has 16 residues. This sample is part of a study of shared clonotypes between healthy human individuals. Study context: Serving as donors were a couple of women and three men, whose ages spanned 18 to 49.

CD45RO-negative, CCR7-positively selected cells formed the naive CD8 fraction, excluding terminally differentiated effector memory CD45RA+ cells. Data came from immunoSEQ multiplex PCR; TCRdb stores just in-frame clones and leaves some out. The repertoire has about 2 million clones, 85% to 95% of them found once; the top ten carry 1.1%. Overall study findings and caveats: Rarefaction curves obtained for sorted subsets showed sequencing incomplete despite large depth. The expectation was that sequencing depth would affect clonotype sharing among donors.

The sample taken for sequencing was naive CD8+ T cells sorted from blood. This TCR was recovered from a man aged 18 to 30 in good health. J is TRBJ1-5 and V is TRBV15, with 10 bases fitting TRBD1. The CDR3 loop reads CATSRGTGDSNQPQHF. The CDR3 coding sequence is TGTGCCACCAGCAGGGGGACAGGGGATAGCAATCAGCCCCAGCATTTT.